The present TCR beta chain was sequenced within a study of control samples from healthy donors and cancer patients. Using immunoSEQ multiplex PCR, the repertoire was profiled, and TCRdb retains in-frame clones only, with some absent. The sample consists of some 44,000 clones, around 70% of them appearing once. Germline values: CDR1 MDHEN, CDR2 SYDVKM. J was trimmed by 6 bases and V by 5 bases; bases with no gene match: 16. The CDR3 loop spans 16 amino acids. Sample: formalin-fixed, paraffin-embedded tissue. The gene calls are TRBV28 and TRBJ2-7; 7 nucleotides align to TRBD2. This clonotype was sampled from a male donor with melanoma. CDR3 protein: CASSPTRGAGVGEQYF. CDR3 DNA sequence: TGTGCCAGCAGTCCCACCCGGGGTGCGGGAGTCGGCGAGCAGTACTTC.